This T cell receptor beta chain stems from a study of blood T cells in healthy people across ages. This CDR3 comprises 11 residues. CDR1 DFQATT and CDR2 SNEGSKA come from the germline V gene (reference sequence). Primers used in a second PCR of roughly 7 to 12 cycles were a sample-barcoded 5' primer and a J-beta primer mix. TCRdb redid the calling of the 5' RACE reads with MiXCR, one entry per CDR3 protein. This sample yields 600,000 to 1,000,000 distinct CDR3 sequences, of which 58% are seen a single time; approximately 20% belongs to the top ten. The receptor's source is a young man in good health. The rearrangement joins TRBV20-1 to TRBJ2-7, with a weak D call TRBD2 (7 bases). Sequences were obtained from blood. For the CDR3, the DNA is TGCAGCGGGGGGCGGAACTACGAGCAGTACTTC. It specifies CSGGRNYEQYF.